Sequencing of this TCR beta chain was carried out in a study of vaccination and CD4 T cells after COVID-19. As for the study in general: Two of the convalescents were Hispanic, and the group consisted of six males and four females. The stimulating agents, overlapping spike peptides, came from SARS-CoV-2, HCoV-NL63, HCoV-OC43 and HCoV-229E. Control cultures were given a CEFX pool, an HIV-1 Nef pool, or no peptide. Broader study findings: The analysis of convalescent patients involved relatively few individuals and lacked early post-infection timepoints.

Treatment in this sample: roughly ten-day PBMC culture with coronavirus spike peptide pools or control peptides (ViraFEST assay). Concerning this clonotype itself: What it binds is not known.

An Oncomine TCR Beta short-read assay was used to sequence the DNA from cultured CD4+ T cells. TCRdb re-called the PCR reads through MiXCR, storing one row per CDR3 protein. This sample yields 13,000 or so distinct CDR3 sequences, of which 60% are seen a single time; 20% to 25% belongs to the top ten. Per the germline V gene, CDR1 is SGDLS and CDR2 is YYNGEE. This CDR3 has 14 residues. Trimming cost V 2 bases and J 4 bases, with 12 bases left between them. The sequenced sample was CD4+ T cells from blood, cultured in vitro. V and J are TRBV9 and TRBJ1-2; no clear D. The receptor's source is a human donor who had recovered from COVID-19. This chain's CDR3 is CASSVRRELYGYTF. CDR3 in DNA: TGTGCCAGCAGCGTTCGGAGGGAGCTCTATGGCTACACCTTC.